Below, 26 T cell receptor beta chains from the same sample are listed, as sequenced in a study of OX40 agonist ivuxolimab in advanced cancers. The table came from immunoSEQ multiplex PCR; TCRdb's copy has only in-frame clones and leaves some out. Of 45,000 to 60,000 clones in the sample, more than 75% were seen once. The sequencing used CD4+ or CD8+ T cells sorted from blood, collected in a trial of the OX40 agonist ivuxolimab. These receptors originate from an adult with an advanced solid tumor such as melanoma, head and neck, liver or kidney cancer.

V usage is TRBV28 and J usage is TRBJ2-6; 9 nucleotides align to TRBD1. Germline lookup yields CDR1 MDHEN and CDR2 SYDVKM. The CDR3 is made up of 15 amino acids. The CDR3 loop reads CAGQGGSSGANVLTF. Here the CDR3 DNA reads TGTGCGGGACAGGGTGGGTCCTCTGGGGCCAACGTCCTGACTTTC.

The gene calls are TRBV5-6 and TRBJ2-1; possibly TRBD1 or TRBD2 for D (5 bases each). CDR3 length: 13 amino acids. Germline CDR1 reads SGHDT; CDR2 reads YYEEEE. Trimming removed 4 bases from V and 9 bases from J, with 14 bases in between. The CDR3: CASSRDLRSEQFF. Written as DNA, the CDR3 is TGTGCCAGCAGCAGGGACCTAAGGAGTGAGCAGTTCTTC.

Many counts were recorded for this clone. The chain links TRBV30 to TRBJ2-7; no definite D call. The ends were cut back, 0 bases at V and 3 bases at J, with 12 bases in the middle. CDR3 size: 14 residues. Germline values: CDR1 GTSNPN, CDR2 SVGIG (reference sequence). CDR3 sequence: CAWSVFGANYEQYF. The DNA for the CDR3 is TGTGCCTGGAGTGTATTCGGCGCCAACTACGAGCAGTACTTC.

V is TRBV7-6 and J is TRBJ2-5, with 11 bases that match TRBD2. The trim removed 4 bases at V and 5 bases at J, leaving 12 bases unmatched. Germline assignment: CDR1 SGHVS and CDR2 FNYEAQ. The CDR3 has 17 residues. CDR3 coding DNA: TGTGCCAGCAGCTCCCCGGACGGACTAGCGGGCAAGGAGACCCAGTACTTC. This encodes CASSSPDGLAGKETQYF.

This clone showed up just once. The gene calls are TRBV27 and TRBJ2-4, with TRBD2 matching 9 bases. With V trimmed by 5 bases and J by 6 bases, 5 bases remained unmatched. The CDR3 totals 14 residues. CDR1 is MNHEY and CDR2 is SMNVEV in the germline V gene (reference sequence). CDR3 nucleotide sequence: TGTGCCAGCAGTCTTAGCGGGAGTCCAAACATTCAGTACTTC. As protein: CASSLSGSPNIQYF.

This clone was recorded only once. The chain uses TRBV5-1 and TRBJ2-3; 9 nucleotides line up with TRBD2. The V gene end was trimmed by 4 bases and the J gene end by 6 bases; junction bases not matched to a gene: 6. The CDR3 has 14 residues. CDR1 is SGHRS and CDR2 is YFSETQ in the germline V gene. The chain's CDR3 is CASSVAGAWDTQYF. The CDR3 DNA follows: TGCGCCAGCAGCGTAGCGGGGGCATGGGATACGCAGTATTTT.

This chain joins TRBV29-1 and TRBJ2-5; 8 nucleotides align to TRBD1. CDR1 SQVTM and CDR2 ANQGSEA come from the germline V gene. Trimming took 4 bases from V and 5 from J; bases not matched to a gene: 12. The CDR3 contains 15 residues. The CDR3 DNA reads TGCAGCGTTGTCCGGGACAGGAGGAGTACCGAGACCCAGTACTTC. Protein product: CSVVRDRRSTETQYF.

The rearrangement links TRBV6-6 to TRBJ1-1; 10 bases are a match to TRBD1. Germline CDR1 MNHNY, CDR2 SVGAGI (reference sequence). Trimming at V came to 10 bases and at J to 4 bases, leaving 6 bases not matched to a gene. There are 13 residues in the CDR3. This chain's CDR3 is CATAGQGLTEAFF. In nucleotides, the CDR3 is TGTGCCACCGCGGGACAGGGGCTCACTGAAGCTTTCTTT.

The chain recombines TRBV7-3 with TRBJ2-6; D gene ambiguous. The germline gives CDR1 SGHTA, CDR2 FQGTGA. This CDR3 region has 15 residues. Trimming removed 2 bases at V and 0 bases at J, with 5 bases between. The CDR3 is CASSLVRSGANVLTF. CDR3 coding DNA: TGTGCCAGCAGCTTAGTACGCTCTGGGGCCAACGTCCTGACTTTC.

This clone has just one count. The V gene is TRBV7-9, the J gene TRBJ2-1; TRBD2 matches 13 bases. Trimming took 5 bases from V and 10 from J; bases not matched to a gene: 14. Germline V lookup: CDR1 SEHNR, CDR2 FQNEAQ (reference sequence). The CDR3 sequence is 17 residues long. The CDR3 region is CASSTRLAGGPLREQFF. CDR3 nucleotide sequence: TGTGCCAGCAGCACAAGACTAGCGGGGGGCCCGTTACGCGAGCAGTTCTTC. Full variable domain (rest looked up from reference TRBV7-9 and TRBJ2-1): DTGVSQNPRHKITKRGQNVTFRCDPISEHNRLYWYRQTLGQGPEFLTYFQNEAQLEKSRLLSDRFSAERPKGSFSTLEIQRTEQGDSAMYLCASSTRLAGGPLREQFFGPGTRLTVL.

The V call is TRBV6-5, the J call TRBJ2-3, with D maybe TRBD2 (5 bases). Trimming removed 0 bases at V and 4 bases at J, with 14 bases between. The CDR3 covers 16 residues. In germline, CDR1 is MNHEY, CDR2 SVGAGI. CDR3 in DNA: TGTGCCAGCAGTTACTCGTCAGCGGTCGGCGCAGATACGCAGTATTTT. Amino acids: CASSYSSAVGADTQYF.

This clone was seen a handful of times. This chain joins TRBV28 and TRBJ2-4, with D hard to call. CDR3 length: 15 amino acids. Germline lookup yields CDR1 MDHEN and CDR2 SYDVKM. Trimming shortened V by 6 bases and J by 0 bases, and 12 bases separated the two germline ends. Here the CDR3 DNA reads TGTGCCAGCAGCCGCGCCGGTCTAGCCAAAAACATTCAGTACTTC. Protein: CASSRAGLAKNIQYF.

The rearrangement links TRBV10-3 to TRBJ2-5, with TRBD2 identical over 9 bases. TRBJ2-7 explains the end of the DNA better; the J call may be wrong. The germline gives CDR1 ENHRY, CDR2 SYGVKD. The CDR3 extends over 12 amino acids. The CDR3 protein is CAGRTSAGEQYF. The CDR3 nucleotides are TGTGCCGGGCGGACTAGCGCGGGCGAGCAGTACTTC.

This clone was seen once. The genes are TRBV4-1 and TRBJ2-7; TRBD2 matches at 9 bases. This CDR3 has 18 residues. Trimming cost V 0 bases and J 5 bases; bases outside gene matches: 14. CDR1 is MGHRA and CDR2 is YSYEKL in the germline V gene. CDR3 protein: CASSQDILLAGENHEQYF. The CDR3 bases are TGCGCCAGCAGCCAAGATATACTCTTAGCGGGAGAGAACCACGAGCAGTACTTC.

As DNA, the CDR3 is TGTGCCAGCAGCTCGGGGGCTTGGGGTATGAACACTGAAGCTTTCTTT. Translated, it gives CASSSGAWGMNTEAFF. The V call is TRBV5-6, the J call TRBJ1-1; maybe TRBD1 (6 bases). V dropped 3 bases and J dropped 0 bases, with 15 bases sitting between them. The CDR3 consists of 16 residues. Germline assignment: CDR1 SGHDT and CDR2 YYEEEE.

This clone came up a few times. J is TRBJ1-5 and V is TRBV30, with a weak D call TRBD1 (6 bases). This CDR3 has 16 residues. Trimming shortened V by 1 base and J by 4 bases, and 17 bases separated the two germline ends. CDR1 is GTSNPN, CDR2 SVGIG, per germline (reference sequence). The CDR3 loop is CAWSDWTAQRNQPQHF. CDR3 bases: TGTGCCTGGAGTGACTGGACAGCACAACGAAATCAGCCCCAGCATTTT.

This clone showed up just once. The V gene is TRBV18, the J gene TRBJ1-1, with 9 bases aligning to TRBD1. From germline, CDR1 is KGHSH and CDR2 LQKENI. The trim removed 5 bases at V and 2 bases at J, leaving 9 bases unmatched. This CDR3 region has 16 residues. CDR3 sequence (DNA): TGTGCCAGCTCAACCATTGGGACAGGGATAAACACTGAAGCTTTCTTT. Translation: CASSTIGTGINTEAFF.

The genes are TRBV23-1 and TRBJ2-3, with 15 positions matching TRBD2. TRBV23-1 is sorted into the ORF group, with uncertain function. The CDR3 sequence is 16 residues long. V lost 8 bases and J lost 5; bases outside the gene matches: 8. CDR3 sequence: CASGRTSGGAVDTQYF. DNA of the CDR3: TGCGCCAGCGGACGGACTAGCGGGGGGGCAGTAGATACGCAGTATTTT.

The CDR3 reads CASSSGLAGGYEQYF. In DNA form, the CDR3 reads TGTGCCAGCAGCTCCGGACTAGCGGGTGGCTACGAGCAGTACTTC. The chain has TRBV7-9 and TRBJ2-7; 11 bases align to TRBD2. V trimming: 4 bases; J trimming: 3 bases; junction bases outside the gene matches: 5. The CDR3 is made up of 15 amino acids. Germline CDR1 is SEHNR and CDR2 is FQNEAQ (reference sequence).

This chain connects TRBV20-1 to TRBJ1-3; D gene uncertain. CDR3 length: 11 amino acids. CDR1 and CDR2 from the germline V gene are DFQATT and SNEGSKA (reference sequence). The V and J ends lost 6 bases and 1 base respectively, with 4 bases between them. The CDR3 spells CSALSGNTIYF. CDR3 in DNA: TGCAGTGCATTGTCTGGAAACACCATATATTTT.

This chain links TRBV7-2 with TRBJ1-2, with a tentative D call TRBD1 (5 bases). The length of the CDR3 is 15 residues. CDR1 SGHTA and CDR2 FQGNSA come from the germline V gene. V lost 5 bases and J 8 bases, leaving 21 bases between the germline ends. In DNA, the CDR3 is TGTGCCAGCAGCCGACGTCTTGGGGGAGGGGAGGGCTACACCTTC. Translation: CASSRRLGGGEGYTF.

J is TRBJ2-1 and V is TRBV7-8; 11 bases are shared with TRBD2. CDR1 SGHVS and CDR2 FQNEAQ come from the germline V gene. This CDR3 comprises 17 residues. Trimming removed 6 bases from V and 6 bases from J; junction bases left unmatched: 13. The CDR3 bases are TGTGCCAGCAGTAAAAGAGGGGCTACTAGCGGGGGCAATGAGCAGTTCTTC. This gives the protein CASSKRGATSGGNEQFF. Full variable domain (rest looked up from reference TRBV7-8 and TRBJ2-1): GAGVSQSPRYKVAKRGQDVALRCDPISGHVSLFWYQQALGQGPEFLTYFQNEAQLDKSGLPSDRFFAERPEGSVSTLKIQRTQQEDSAVYLCASSKRGATSGGNEQFFGPGTRLTVL.

The V gene is TRBV6-6, the J gene TRBJ2-5; TRBD1 matches at 8 bases. The end of the DNA aligns better with TRBJ2-7, so the J call may be wrong. Looked up from germline, CDR1 is MNHNY and CDR2 is SVGAGI (reference sequence). The CDR3 consists of 15 residues. The CDR3 bases are TGTGCCAGCAGTCACAGGGGGACAGCAGACTACGAGCAGTACTTC. This encodes CASSHRGTADYEQYF.

The rearrangement links TRBV18 to TRBJ2-5; D gene unclear. Between the trimmed V and J ends, which lost 2 bases and 0 bases, there was a span of 7 bases. CDR3 size: 14 residues. Germline V CDR1 and CDR2: KGHSH, LQKENI. The CDR3 sequence: CASSPRRNQETQYF. In nucleotides, the CDR3 is TGTGCCAGCTCACCAAGACGTAACCAAGAGACCCAGTACTTC. Based on the CDR3 plus reference TRBV18 and TRBJ2-5, the full variable domain is NAGVMQNPRHLVRRRGQEARLRCSPMKGHSHVYWYRQLPEEGLKFMVYLQKENIIDESGMPKERFSAEFPKEGPSILRIQQVVRGDSAAYFCASSPRRNQETQYFGPGTRLLVL.

The chain uses TRBV28 and TRBJ2-1, with D perhaps matching TRBD1 (6 bases). This CDR3 spans 12 amino acids. CDR1 MDHEN and CDR2 SYDVKM come from the germline V gene. V lost 4 bases, J lost 12 bases, and 13 bases lay in between. This CDR3 reads CASSSSGVWQFF. CDR3 sequence (DNA): TGTGCCAGCAGTTCCTCAGGGGTGTGGCAGTTCTTC.

This sequence joins TRBV21-1 and TRBJ2-2; TRBD2, the table's D call, lacks a check against the DNA. TRBV21-1 is designated a pseudogene. The CDR3 runs 18 residues. The CDR3 DNA follows: TGTGCCAGCAGCATTTGTGGGCTAGCGGGGACGAACACCGGGGAGCTGTTTTTT. It specifies CASSICGLAGTNTGELFF.